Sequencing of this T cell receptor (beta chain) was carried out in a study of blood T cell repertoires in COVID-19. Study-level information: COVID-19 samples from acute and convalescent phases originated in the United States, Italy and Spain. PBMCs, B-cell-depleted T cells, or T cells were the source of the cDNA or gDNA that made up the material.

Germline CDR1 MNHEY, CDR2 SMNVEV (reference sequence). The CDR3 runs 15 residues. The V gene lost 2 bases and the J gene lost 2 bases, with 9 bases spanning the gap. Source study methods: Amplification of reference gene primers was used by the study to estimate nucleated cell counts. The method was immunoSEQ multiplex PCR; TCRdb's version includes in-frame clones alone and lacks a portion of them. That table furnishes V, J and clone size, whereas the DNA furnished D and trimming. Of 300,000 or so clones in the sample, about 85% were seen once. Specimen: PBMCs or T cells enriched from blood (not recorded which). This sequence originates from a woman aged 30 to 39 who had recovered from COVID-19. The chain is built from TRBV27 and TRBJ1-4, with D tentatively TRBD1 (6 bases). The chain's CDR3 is CASSLVGATNEKLFF. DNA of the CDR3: TGTGCCAGCAGTTTAGTGGGGGCGACTAATGAAAAACTGTTTTTT.